This T cell receptor (beta chain) was found in a study of T cell responses to AZD1222 COVID-19 vaccine. A word on this clone: Its antigen is undetermined.

The method was immunoSEQ multiplex PCR; TCRdb's version includes in-frame clones alone and lacks a portion of them. Of around 140,000 clones listed, 80% to 95% are singletons. General study findings and limits: Only a handful of AZD1222 recipients, several in all, had baseline seropositivity. Repertoire sampling was restricted to post-peak T cell response timepoints.

With 5 bases removed from V and 1 base from J, the gap between germline ends came to 10 bases. CDR1 and CDR2 (germline): KGHDR, SFDVKD. The CDR3 runs 15 residues. The material sequenced was peripheral blood, taken on day 0 of AZD1222 vaccination. This TCR came from an adult in good health. The chain is built from TRBV24-1 and TRBJ2-2, with a tentative D call TRBD1 (6 bases). The CDR3 DNA sequence: TGTGCCACCAGTGCCGGGACAAAGAACACCGGGGAGCTGTTTTTT. Amino acid sequence: CATSAGTKNTGELFF.